One sample yielded the 27 T cell receptor beta chains listed below, sequenced in a study of T cell changes during pregnancy in multiple sclerosis. Only in-frame clones appear in the TCRdb table, and some are missing; sequencing was by immunoSEQ multiplex PCR. The data hold tens of thousands of clones, with 84% observed a single time. Sequencing used CD4+ T cells from peripheral blood mononuclear cells, obtained before pregnancy. The receptors were gathered from a female donor with multiple sclerosis, enrolled in a pregnancy study.

The gene calls are TRBV7-7 and TRBJ1-1; D unresolved. Trimming took off 3 bases at V and 2 bases at J, with 7 bases between the two ends. The CDR3 covers 13 residues. From germline, CDR1 is SSHAT and CDR2 FNYEAQ (reference sequence). The CDR3 loop is CASSLAENTEAFF. As DNA, the CDR3 is TGTGCCAGCAGCTTGGCAGAAAACACTGAAGCTTTCTTT.

V is TRBV9 and J is TRBJ2-3; 10 nucleotides agree with TRBD2. The trim removed 4 bases at V and 4 bases at J, leaving 9 bases unmatched. Germline-derived CDR1 and CDR2 are SGDLS and YYNGEE. The CDR3 has 16 amino acids. CDR3 bases: TGTGCCAGCAGCTCACGGACTAGCGGCTGGGCAGATACGCAGTATTTT. As protein: CASSSRTSGWADTQYF. Based on the CDR3 plus reference TRBV9 and TRBJ2-3, the full variable domain is DSGVTQTPKHLITATGQRVTLRCSPRSGDLSVYWYQQSLDQGLQFLIQYYNGEERAKGNILERFSAQQFPDLHSELNLSSLELGDSALYFCASSSRTSGWADTQYFGPGTRLTVL.

The chain combines TRBV5-1 with TRBJ1-5, with a weak D call TRBD1 (6 bases). CDR1 is SGHRS, CDR2 YFSETQ, per germline. The CDR3 is made up of 13 amino acids. V dropped 4 bases and J dropped 4 bases, with 9 bases sitting between them. The CDR3 nucleotides read TGCGCCAGCAGCCTGGGACAAAATCAGCCCCAGCATTTT. Translating gives CASSLGQNQPQHF.

This clone is a singleton in its sample. The chain recombines TRBV18 with TRBJ1-3; D ambiguous. This CDR3 has 15 residues. Germline V gene data show CDR1 as KGHSH and CDR2 as LQKENI. Trimming shortened V by 3 bases and J by 8 bases, and 17 bases separated the two germline ends. DNA of the CDR3: TGTGCCAGCTCACCTGTGATTTCCCCTGAGGACACCATATATTTT. Amino acid sequence: CASSPVISPEDTIYF.

The chain carries TRBV5-1 and TRBJ2-5; tentatively, D is TRBD2 (6 bases). Trimming shortened V by 0 bases and J by 5 bases, and 17 bases separated the two germline ends. CDR1 is SGHRS and CDR2 is YFSETQ in the germline V gene. The CDR3 totals 16 residues. The CDR3 spells CASSLATLGGSETQYF. CDR3 coding DNA: TGCGCCAGCAGCTTGGCAACACTTGGGGGGTCGGAGACCCAGTACTTC. Supplemented by reference TRBV5-1 and TRBJ2-5, the full variable domain reads KAGVTQTPRYLIKTRGQQVTLSCSPISGHRSVSWYQQTPGQGLQFLFEYFSETQRNKGNFPGRFSGRQFSNSRSEMNVSTLELGDSALYLCASSLATLGGSETQYFGPGTRLLVL.

In its sample, this clone was seen once. The chain recombines TRBV30 with TRBJ1-6; D is ambiguous. The CDR3 totals 12 residues. Trimming removed 2 bases at V and 11 bases at J, with 10 bases between. Germline V gene data show CDR1 as GTSNPN and CDR2 as SVGIG (reference sequence). The CDR3 protein is CAWSTAGTPLHF. CDR3 nucleotide sequence: TGTGCCTGGAGTACGGCGGGCACACCCCTCCACTTT. Full variable domain (remainder filled in from reference TRBV30 and TRBJ1-6): SQTIHQWPATLVQPVGSPLSLECTVEGTSNPNLYWYRQAAGRGLQLLFYSVGIGQISSEVPQNLSASRPQDRQFILSSKKLLLSDSGFYLCAWSTAGTPLHFGNGTRLTVT.

This chain connects TRBV5-1 to TRBJ2-5; 7 bases are a match to TRBD1. In germline, CDR1 is SGHRS, CDR2 YFSETQ. V was clipped by 3 bases and J by 3 bases; unmatched bases: 2. The CDR3 has 13 residues. The CDR3 spells CASSWGQKETQYF. In nucleotides, the CDR3 is TGCGCCAGCAGCTGGGGACAGAAAGAGACCCAGTACTTC.

The chain couples TRBV27 to TRBJ2-1; TRBD1 matches 9 bases. The V segment lost 5 bases and the J segment 15 bases; nucleotides outside the gene matches: 8. Germline CDR1 is MNHEY and CDR2 is SMNVEV (reference sequence). This CDR3 region has 12 residues. DNA for the CDR3: TGTGCCAGCAGTCCAAGACAGGGGGGTTGGTTCTTC. Residues: CASSPRQGGWFF.

The chain combines TRBV18 with TRBJ2-7; 14 nucleotides line up with TRBD2. The CDR3 is made up of 16 amino acids. V gave up 1 base and J gave up 5 bases; unmatched junction bases: 4. Germline V gene sequence: CDR1 KGHSH, CDR2 LQKENI. The DNA for the CDR3 is TGTGCCAGCTCACCACGCGGGACTAGCGGGAGTGACGAGCAGTACTTC. It translates to CASSPRGTSGSDEQYF.

The chain recombines TRBV6-6 with TRBJ2-5; D is uncertain. Germline lookup yields CDR1 MNHNY and CDR2 SVGAGI (reference sequence). The germline V and J ends were trimmed by 6 bases and 4 bases, with 9 bases remaining between them. This CDR3 region has 12 residues. DNA of the CDR3: TGTGCCAGCAGGGCATGGGCAGAGACCCAGTACTTC. Its protein product is CASRAWAETQYF.

The rearrangement uses TRBV5-8 and TRBJ2-5; D is uncertain. Trimming cost V 0 bases and J 5 bases, with 5 bases left between them. The germline V gene encodes CDR1 SGHTS and CDR2 YDEGEE. The CDR3 covers 12 residues. As DNA, the CDR3 is TGTGCCAGCAGCTTGGCCTTCGAGACCCAGTACTTC. Translation gives CASSLAFETQYF.

The chain joins TRBV30 to TRBJ1-2, with a tentative D call TRBD1 (5 bases). Trimming left V 3 bases short and J 7 bases short, with 9 bases between. The CDR3 covers 11 residues. Looked up from germline, CDR1 is GTSNPN and CDR2 is SVGIG (reference sequence). CDR3 DNA sequence: TGTGCCTGGAGCCCCGGGGGTGGCTACACCTTC. This gives the protein CAWSPGGGYTF.

J is TRBJ2-1 and V is TRBV14; TRBD1 aligns across 7 bases. CDR1 SGHDN and CDR2 FVKESK come from the germline V gene. This CDR3 is built from 21 residues. Trimming cost V 1 base and J 5 bases; bases outside gene matches: 23. The CDR3 DNA is TGTGCCAGCAGCCAAGGGGGTATTTCTAAGGGGGCTCGATTAGGGGACAATGAGCAGTTCTTC. Protein product: CASSQGGISKGARLGDNEQFF.

The chain couples TRBV10-3 to TRBJ2-1; 7 positions match TRBD2. CDR3 length: 11 residues. Germline V gene lookup returns CDR1 ENHRY and CDR2 SYGVKD. Germline trimming cut 8 bases from V and 7 bases from J; bases unmatched to any gene: 2. The CDR3 DNA follows: TGTGCCATCGGGAGGGGAAATGAGCAGTTCTTC. It translates to CAIGRGNEQFF.

J is TRBJ1-2 and V is TRBV7-2, with 12 bases fitting TRBD1. This CDR3 is 16 amino acids long. The germline V gene encodes CDR1 SGHTA and CDR2 FQGNSA. With 1 base clipped from V and 6 bases from J, the junction kept 6 bases outside the gene matches. The CDR3 DNA reads as TGTGCCAGCAGCTTAGTTGGGGACAGGGGGCGGAATGGCTACACCTTC. This translates into CASSLVGDRGRNGYTF.

The rearrangement links TRBV7-9 to TRBJ1-4, with D possibly being TRBD1 (5 bases). Germline V gene sequence: CDR1 SEHNR, CDR2 FQNEAQ (reference sequence). Trimming pared 1 base from V and 7 bases from J, leaving 7 bases between. The CDR3 totals 13 residues. The CDR3 spells CASSLGRVEKLFF. The CDR3 DNA is TGTGCCAGCAGCTTAGGCAGGGTTGAAAAACTGTTTTTT.

V usage is TRBV9 and J usage is TRBJ2-7, with D possibly being TRBD1 (5 bases). With 0 bases removed from V and 0 bases from J, the gap between germline ends came to 10 bases. This CDR3 region has 15 residues. CDR1 is SGDLS and CDR2 is YYNGEE in the germline V gene. The CDR3 loop is CASSVGGAPSYEQYF. In DNA, the CDR3 is TGTGCCAGCAGCGTAGGGGGCGCACCCTCCTACGAGCAGTACTTC.

The gene calls are TRBV5-1 and TRBJ2-2; no clear D gene. There are 16 residues in the CDR3. The germline CDR1 and CDR2 sequences are SGHRS and YFSETQ. Trimming took off 0 bases at V and 1 base at J, with 10 bases between the two ends. CDR3 sequence: CASSLVGGENTGELFF. The CDR3 bases are TGCGCCAGCAGCTTGGTAGGCGGAGAGAACACCGGGGAGCTGTTTTTT.

The V call is TRBV7-2, the J call TRBJ1-3, with TRBD1 matching 7 bases. Germline CDR1 reads SGHTA; CDR2 reads FQGNSA. This CDR3 spans 15 amino acids. V lost 4 bases to trimming and J lost 0 bases; unmatched junction nucleotides: 3. The CDR3 nucleotides read TGTGCCAGCAGCTCCCGGGACAGCTCTGGAAACACCATATATTTT. Its protein is CASSSRDSSGNTIYF.

This chain joins TRBV5-1 and TRBJ2-1; 12 bases map to TRBD1. CDR3 length: 15 amino acids. The germline gives CDR1 SGHRS, CDR2 YFSETQ. V lost 4 bases, J lost 5 bases, and 4 bases stayed unmatched. The CDR3 loop reads CASSRGQGANNEQFF. In nucleotides, the CDR3 is TGCGCCAGCAGCCGGGGACAGGGGGCAAACAATGAGCAGTTCTTC.

The chain employs TRBV25-1 and TRBJ1-3; TRBD1 matches at 8 bases. J lost 2 bases, V lost 5 bases, and 5 bases had no gene match. CDR1 MGHDK and CDR2 SYGVNS come from the germline V gene. CDR3 length equals 15 residues. CDR3 sequence: CASSPMTGAGNTIYF. The CDR3 coding sequence is TGTGCCAGCAGTCCGATGACAGGGGCTGGAAACACCATATATTTT.

The gene calls are TRBV6-1 and TRBJ2-5; D remains ambiguous. The CDR3 is made up of 13 amino acids. Between the trimmed V and J ends, which lost 6 bases and 2 bases, there was a span of 10 bases. Germline V gives CDR1 MNHNS, CDR2 SASEGT. The CDR3 nucleotides read TGTGCCAGCAGAAGTGACTCTCAAGAGACCCAGTACTTC. Protein: CASRSDSQETQYF.

The chain uses TRBV15 and TRBJ2-1, with TRBD1 identical over 8 bases. Germline CDR1 and CDR2: LNHNV and YYDKDF (reference sequence). The CDR3 spans 17 residues. The junction had 10 bases not matched to a gene; V was cut back by 1 base and J by 5 bases. Written as DNA, the CDR3 is TGTGCCACCAGCAGAGCGGTCTTGGACAGGGAGGACAATGAGCAGTTCTTC. It is translated as CATSRAVLDREDNEQFF. Full variable domain (rest looked up from reference TRBV15 and TRBJ2-1): DAMVIQNPRYQVTQFGKPVTLSCSQTLNHNVMYWYQQKSSQAPKLLFHYYDKDFNNEADTPDNFQSRRPNTSFCFLDIRSPGLGDTAMYLCATSRAVLDREDNEQFFGPGTRLTVL.

The V call is TRBV19, the J call TRBJ2-2; 11 bases agree with TRBD2. Germline V gene data show CDR1 as LNHDA and CDR2 as SQIVND (reference sequence). This CDR3 has 16 amino acids. J gave up 4 bases and V 2 bases, and 3 bases lay outside the gene matches. CDR3 region: CASSIRSGGVTGELFF. The CDR3 DNA reads TGTGCCAGTAGTATACGTAGCGGGGGGGTCACCGGGGAGCTGTTTTTT.

This clone was seen more than once but under ten times. The chain is built from TRBV7-9 and TRBJ1-6; the match to TRBD1 covers 7 bases. Trimming at V came to 5 bases and at J to 7 bases, leaving 5 bases not matched to a gene. Germline CDR1 is SEHNR and CDR2 is FQNEAQ (reference sequence). The CDR3 runs to 14 residues. The CDR3 loop reads CASSRGQLNSPLHF. CDR3 in DNA: TGTGCCAGCAGCCGGGGACAGCTAAATTCACCCCTCCACTTT.

V and J are TRBV30 and TRBJ2-1, with D maybe TRBD2 (6 bases). This CDR3 is built from 12 residues. V shed 5 bases and J shed 9 bases, with 14 bases lying between them. Germline CDR1 GTSNPN, CDR2 SVGIG (reference sequence). The CDR3 nucleotides are TGTGCCTGGGAATTGGGGGGTAGTGAGCAGTTCTTC. Translated, it gives CAWELGGSEQFF.

This chain links TRBV18 with TRBJ2-7; a possible D gene is TRBD1 (5 bases). Trimming took 3 bases from V and 6 from J, leaving 18 bases between them. This CDR3 spans 15 amino acids. Germline V CDR1 and CDR2: KGHSH, LQKENI. The CDR3 nucleotides read TGTGCCAGCTCACCCGAGAATGCAGGGATAGGCGAGCAGTACTTC. This encodes CASSPENAGIGEQYF.